This T cell receptor (beta chain) was identified during a study of graft-versus-host responses after intestinal transplantation. As for the study in general: All recipients were transplanted with multivisceral, liver-intestinal, or isolated intestinal grafts. Induction using anti-thymocyte globulin, followed by tacrolimus and steroids for two to four years, was given to all recipients.

Study results and limitations: GvH clones occurred in recipient marrow; some first appeared in ileum or blood. Early after transplant, HvG clones declined as circulating GvH clones peaked.

For this clone: Its antigen is not known.

Profiled with immunoSEQ multiplex PCR; TCRdb holds only in-frame clones, not every one. The sample includes about 88,000 clones, 80% to 95% of them seen just once. The CDR3 is made up of 14 amino acids. CDR1 and CDR2 (germline): SGHAT, FQDESV (reference sequence). Trimming took off 0 bases at V and 2 bases at J, with 8 bases between the two ends. The TCR was taken from a human donor who received an intestinal transplant. The rearrangement joins TRBV11-1 to TRBJ2-7; D may be TRBD2 (6 bases). The sample in question was unstimulated CD4+ T cells sorted from spleen or lymph node cells, obtained before intestinal transplant. The CDR3 spells CASSLAGGPYEQYF. CDR3 nucleotide sequence: TGTGCCAGCAGCTTAGCGGGAGGCCCCTACGAGCAGTACTTC.